The 6 T cell receptor beta chains in this list originate from one sample, sequenced in a study of cytomegalovirus exposure and HLA in healthy donors. Use of 60 Vbeta and 13 Jbeta primers characterized the PCR. Sequencing was performed with immunoSEQ multiplex PCR; in TCRdb, only in-frame clones are kept and a portion is missing. The sample records under 150,000 clones, 79% being singletons. The sequenced material came from PBMCs. The receptors were gathered from a man aged 18 to 30 in good health and CMV-seronegative.

Regarding this clone: The junction departs from germline at one end; a sequencing error may be responsible. V usage is TRBV7-9 and J usage is TRBJ2-7, with D possibly being TRBD1 (5 bases). The V gene's germline CDR1 is SEHNR and CDR2 FQNEAQ (reference sequence). The length of the CDR3 is 15 residues. The CDR3: CSSSPTTVPSYEQYF. The CDR3, as DNA: TGTTCCAGCAGCCCCACGACAGTTCCTTCCTACGAGCAGTACTTC.

The rearrangement joins TRBV6-4 to TRBJ2-3; 9 nucleotides agree with TRBD2. V was clipped by 0 bases and J by 3 bases; unmatched bases: 4. The CDR3 has 16 residues. Germline CDR1 is MRHNA and CDR2 is SNTAGT. CDR3 DNA: TGTGCCAGCAGTGACTCTAGCGGGAGTCGAACAGATACGCAGTATTTT. Translation gives CASSDSSGSRTDTQYF.

The rearrangement uses TRBV29-1 and TRBJ2-2, with 10 bases fitting TRBD1. This CDR3 contains 16 residues. Germline CDR1 reads SQVTM; CDR2 reads ANQGSEA. V lost 6 bases, J lost 2 bases, and 9 bases stayed unmatched. CDR3 residues: CSVLTRDRGNTGELFF. CDR3 DNA: TGCAGCGTGCTCACCCGGGACAGGGGAAACACCGGGGAGCTGTTTTTT.

The table lists this clone with a count of one. Mismatch with germline at one junction end may stem from a read error. This chain connects TRBV7-7 to TRBJ2-1; 8 bases map to TRBD2. From germline, CDR1 is SSHAT and CDR2 FNYEAQ (reference sequence). CDR3 length equals 14 residues. CDR3 nucleotide sequence: TGTGCTAGCAGCTCGGGACTAGTGGACAATGAGCAGTTCTTC. Protein: CASSSGLVDNEQFF.

Only a few counts were recorded for this clone. V gene TRBV6-6 combines with J gene TRBJ1-2; D uncertain. The CDR3 has 13 amino acids. Trimming pared 2 bases from V and 2 bases from J, leaving 6 bases between. Germline assignment: CDR1 MNHNY and CDR2 SVGAGI (reference sequence). CDR3 residues: CASSYEPNYGYTF. Here the CDR3 DNA reads TGTGCCAGCAGTTACGAGCCGAACTATGGCTACACCTTC.

This clone was seen a few times. The J gene is TRBJ1-5, the V gene TRBV28; D unresolved. This CDR3 comprises 14 residues. Germline CDR1 and CDR2: MDHEN and SYDVKM. Trimming took off 1 base at V and 6 bases at J, with 10 bases between the two ends. This chain's CDR3 is CASSLLRDSQPQHF. The CDR3 DNA follows: TGTGCCAGCAGTTTATTGAGGGATTCTCAGCCCCAGCATTTT.